This T cell receptor (beta chain) is drawn from a study of blood T cell repertoires in COVID-19. Study summary: In each case, the material was cDNA or gDNA derived from T cells, B-cell-depleted T cells, or PBMCs.

Study processing details: From reference gene primer amplification, estimates of nucleated cell counts were derived. Generated by immunoSEQ multiplex PCR, the TCRdb table keeps only in-frame clones and is missing some. V, J and clone size are those of that table, while D and trimming were read from the DNA. The table lists 310,000 or so clones, about 91% of them singletons. Trimming removed 2 bases from V and 6 bases from J; junction bases left unmatched: 6. CDR1 is SGHTA and CDR2 is FQGNSA in the germline V gene. There are 14 residues in the CDR3. Recovery meant two consecutive negative NP/OP PCR tests, professional clearance, or resolved symptoms.

V is TRBV7-2 and J is TRBJ2-7, with TRBD2 matching 8 bases. The material sequenced was PBMCs or T cells enriched from blood (not recorded which). The receptor was derived from a woman in her late teens or twenties who had recovered from COVID-19. CDR3 sequence (DNA): TGTGCCAGCAGCTTACGAGCGGGAGAACGCGAGCAGTACTTC. Residues: CASSLRAGEREQYF.